The clone carrying this T cell receptor (beta chain) was found once. The data were taken from a study of blood T cell repertoires in COVID-19. Turning to the study itself: Sites across the United States, Italy and Spain contributed samples from acute and convalescent COVID-19.

Authors' data handling: Nucleated cell number was recorded as an estimate derived from reference gene primer amplification. Here immunoSEQ multiplex PCR was the method, and the copy in TCRdb shows in-frame clones only, minus some. V and J calls plus clone size are reproduced from that table; the DNA served to infer D and trimming. Of some 80,000 clones listed, 78% were seen once; the top ten hold about a sixth. CDR1 and CDR2 from the germline V gene are LNHNV and YYDKDF (reference sequence). There are 15 residues in the CDR3. Trimming took 2 bases from V and 6 from J, leaving 13 bases between them. The rearrangement links TRBV15 to TRBJ2-2; the D is unclear. What was sequenced was peripheral blood. The sequence derives from a human donor in a cohort sampled during active COVID-19. The CDR3 nucleotides are TGTGCCACCAGCAGATTCACCGGTTTGGCCGGGGAGCTGTTTTTT. Translating gives CATSRFTGLAGELFF.